This T cell receptor (beta chain) appears in the sequencing data of a study of T cell responses to AZD1222 COVID-19 vaccine. Study-level findings and limits: CD4 TCRs linked to vaccination spanned spike, dominating at 160-218 and 743-854.

CDR3 length: 15 residues. CDR1 KGHSH and CDR2 LQKENI come from the germline V gene. The ends were cut back, 4 bases at V and 4 bases at J, with 16 bases in the middle. The method was immunoSEQ multiplex PCR; TCRdb's version includes in-frame clones alone and lacks a portion of them. The table records over 150,000 clones, about 87% of them present only once. Of note for this clone: Antigen: not known.

The chain carries TRBV18 and TRBJ1-2, with D perhaps TRBD1 (5 bases). The specimen comprised peripheral blood, sampled on day 0 of AZD1222 vaccination. This sequence was found in an adult in good health. The DNA for the CDR3 is TGTGCCAGCTCACAGTTCAACGGGGCCCTCTATGGCTACACCTTC. As protein: CASSQFNGALYGYTF.